Shown below are 15 T cell receptor beta chains from a single sample sequenced in a study of cytomegalovirus exposure and HLA in healthy donors. Clones were read by immunoSEQ multiplex PCR, and TCRdb kept only the in-frame ones, dropping some. The sample includes some 140,000 clones, approximately 92% seen only once; the top ten take over 8.5%. Sequencing was done on a sample of PBMCs. These receptors were collected from a woman aged 18-35 years in good health and CMV-seropositive.

The chain joins TRBV19 to TRBJ1-1; D may be TRBD1 (6 bases). Germline V gene data show CDR1 as LNHDA and CDR2 as SQIVND (reference sequence). The V end lost 0 bases, the J end lost 2 bases, and 16 bases lay between the germline ends. The CDR3 runs to 17 residues. CDR3 nucleotides: TGTGCCAGTAGTATAGATCTATTGAGGGGGATTAACACTGAAGCTTTCTTT. Its protein is CASSIDLLRGINTEAFF.

The chain couples TRBV5-8 to TRBJ2-7, with 9 bases matching TRBD1. V dropped 0 bases and J dropped 3; count of bases not matched to a gene: 4. CDR1 SGHTS and CDR2 YDEGEE come from the germline V gene. The CDR3 length is 15 residues. Here the CDR3 DNA reads TGTGCCAGCAGCTTGGGACAGGGGGTTTTCTACGAGCAGTACTTC. Translation gives CASSLGQGVFYEQYF.

The chain combines TRBV5-4 with TRBJ1-3; D may be TRBD1 (5 bases). The CDR3 is 15 amino acids. The germline CDR1 and CDR2 sequences are SGHNT and YYREEE (reference sequence). V gave up 4 bases and J gave up 4 bases, with 15 bases separating them. The CDR3 DNA follows: TGTGCCAGCAGCCGAAGCGGGACCTTCGGAAACACCATATATTTT. This encodes CASSRSGTFGNTIYF.

The rearrangement links TRBV2 to TRBJ1-5; 8 bases are shared with TRBD1. Germline V gene data show CDR1 as SNHLY and CDR2 as FYNNEI. J was trimmed by 1 base and V by 3 bases; bases with no gene match: 2. This CDR3 is built from 15 residues. CDR3 DNA sequence: TGTGCCAGCAGTGAGCAGGGGGCAAGCAATCAGCCCCAGCATTTT. Amino acid sequence: CASSEQGASNQPQHF.

Here the CDR3 reads CASSPLTSYGYTF. The CDR3 DNA follows: TGTGCCAGCAGCCCCCTTACCAGCTATGGCTACACCTTC. This sequence joins TRBV7-6 and TRBJ1-2; D gene ambiguous. The V gene lost 5 bases and the J gene lost 4 bases, with 11 bases spanning the gap. Germline lookup yields CDR1 SGHVS and CDR2 FNYEAQ. This CDR3 has 13 amino acids.

CDR3 sequence (DNA): TGTGCCAGCAGCGTAGGGGGAGGACAGGGCCGGGTATATGGCTACACCTTC. Its protein is CASSVGGGQGRVYGYTF. The rearrangement links TRBV9 to TRBJ1-2; 8 bases are a match to TRBD1. Germline V lookup: CDR1 SGDLS, CDR2 YYNGEE. The length of the CDR3 is 17 residues. The V and J ends lost 0 bases and 5 bases, in that order; junction bases with no gene match: 12.

The genes are TRBV4-1 and TRBJ2-7, with 13 bases aligning to TRBD2. Germline trimming cut 1 base from V and 3 bases from J; bases unmatched to any gene: 6. The CDR3 consists of 17 residues. Germline V lookup: CDR1 MGHRA, CDR2 YSYEKL. DNA of the CDR3: TGCGCCAGCAGCCAAGTACTAGCGGGGGGGCCGGGCTACGAGCAGTACTTC. This codes for CASSQVLAGGPGYEQYF.

The CDR3 DNA reads as TGTGCCAGCAGCTTATTGCGGGGGCGTACTGGAAACACCATATATTTT. It is translated as CASSLLRGRTGNTIYF. V usage is TRBV11-2 and J usage is TRBJ1-3; TRBD1 is a possible D gene (6 bases). There are 16 residues in the CDR3. Deletions cut 2 bases from V and 2 bases from J, with 13 bases between. Germline CDR1 is SGHAT and CDR2 is FQNNGV.

This clone appeared a single time. The chain is built from TRBV25-1 and TRBJ2-3; possibly TRBD2 for D (5 bases). The germline CDR1 and CDR2 sequences are MGHDK and SYGVNS. The CDR3 is 14 amino acids. Trimming took off 4 bases at V and 2 bases at J, with 10 bases between the two ends. The CDR3 reads CASSGGDYTDTQYF. CDR3 in DNA: TGTGCCAGCAGTGGGGGAGACTACACAGATACGCAGTATTTT.

V usage is TRBV29-1 and J usage is TRBJ1-2, with D maybe TRBD1 (6 bases). Germline CDR1 reads SQVTM; CDR2 reads ANQGSEA. This CDR3 region has 12 residues. The V end was cut by 4 bases, the J end by 6 bases, with 12 bases between. The CDR3 coding sequence is TGCAGCGTTGTCCACAGGGCGGATGGCTACACCTTC. This translates into CSVVHRADGYTF.

V and J are TRBV4-1 and TRBJ1-2; D is uncertain. V was shortened by 0 bases and J by 3 bases, with 5 bases between the two germline ends. CDR3 size: 13 residues. Germline CDR1 MGHRA, CDR2 YSYEKL. The DNA of the CDR3 is TGCGCCAGCAGCCAAGACGGTTACTATGGCTACACCTTC. Its translation: CASSQDGYYGYTF.

This clone was seen only once. The chain recombines TRBV13 with TRBJ1-6; maybe TRBD1 (6 bases). V shed 0 bases and J shed 13 bases, with 13 bases lying between them. Germline lookup yields CDR1 PRHDT and CDR2 FYEKMQ (reference sequence). The CDR3 covers 14 residues. The CDR3 coding sequence is TGTGCCAGCAGCTTAGGACAGGGTGAAGGTCCCCTCCACTTT. Translation gives CASSLGQGEGPLHF.

This clone has a single count. The chain links TRBV9 to TRBJ2-3; the match to TRBD1 covers 10 bases. V gave up 3 bases and J gave up 8 bases; unmatched junction bases: 9. Germline lookup yields CDR1 SGDLS and CDR2 YYNGEE. This CDR3 is built from 15 residues. The CDR3 loop is CASSGGTGTGVTQYF. CDR3 coding DNA: TGTGCCAGCAGCGGGGGGACCGGGACAGGGGTTACGCAGTATTTT. The full variable domain, completed using reference TRBV9 and TRBJ2-3, is DSGVTQTPKHLITATGQRVTLRCSPRSGDLSVYWYQQSLDQGLQFLIQYYNGEERAKGNILERFSAQQFPDLHSELNLSSLELGDSALYFCASSGGTGTGVTQYFGPGTRLTVL.

The gene calls are TRBV5-4 and TRBJ2-1; D unclear. The germline V gene encodes CDR1 SGHNT and CDR2 YYREEE (reference sequence). V was clipped by 0 bases and J by 4 bases, with 5 bases between them. The CDR3 extends over 13 amino acids. The CDR3 DNA is TGTGCCAGCAGCTTGGTTCTTTACAATGAGCAGTTCTTC. Encoded protein: CASSLVLYNEQFF.

The chain carries TRBV11-2 and TRBJ2-6, with D possibly TRBD2 on 5 matching bases. V dropped 2 bases and J dropped 0 bases, with 8 bases sitting between them. The CDR3 has 16 amino acids. CDR1 is SGHAT and CDR2 is FQNNGV in the germline V gene. The DNA for the CDR3 is TGTGCCAGCAGCTTATCTCGGGGCTCTGGGGCCAACGTCCTGACTTTC. The encoded protein is CASSLSRGSGANVLTF.